The 31 T cell receptor beta chains listed next were all sequenced from one sample in a study of CD8 T cells in Susac syndrome. A quantity of about 0.5 to 1 ug RNA underwent reverse transcription using random hexamers. TCRdb analysed the immunoSEQ multiplex PCR reads with MiXCR anew, one entry per CDR3 protein. The profile shows 250,000 to 300,000 distinct CDR3 sequences, roughly 85% of them singletons. The sequenced sample consisted of CD8+ T cells from PBMCs. The receptors stem from a human donor with multiple sclerosis.

The chain employs TRBV20-1 and TRBJ2-7; possible D gene TRBD2, 6 bases. CDR1 is DFQATT, CDR2 SNEGSKA, per germline (reference sequence). Trimming shortened V by 4 bases and J by 3 bases, and 19 bases separated the two germline ends. The CDR3 is 15 residues long. The CDR3 protein is CSAMPRGGVYYEQYF. The CDR3 region has the DNA TGCAGTGCTATGCCTCGGGGCGGGGTATACTACGAGCAGTACTTC.

Note on this clonotype: Its ends do not fully match the called genes, so a read error is possible. V and J are TRBV20-1 and TRBJ2-7; TRBD2 might be the D (5 bases). This CDR3 region has 13 residues. Germline-derived CDR1 and CDR2 are DFQATT and SNEGSKA (reference sequence). This chain's CDR3 is CSAREGKHYEQYF. The CDR3 coding sequence is TGCAGTGCGAGAGAGGGCAAACACTACGAGCAGTACTTC.

The V gene is TRBV7-9, the J gene TRBJ2-1; 7 bases agree with TRBD2. V was pared by 4 bases and J by 5 bases, with 11 bases of the junction left unmatched. The CDR3 runs 16 residues. CDR1 is SEHNR and CDR2 is FQNEAQ in the germline V gene (reference sequence). The CDR3 protein is CASSSYSRDYDNEQFF. CDR3 DNA sequence: TGTGCCAGCAGCTCCTATTCCAGGGACTATGACAATGAGCAGTTCTTC.

The V call is TRBV30, the J call TRBJ1-1; 7 nucleotides align to TRBD1. Per the germline V gene, CDR1 is GTSNPN and CDR2 is SVGIG (reference sequence). The CDR3 extends over 14 amino acids. J gave up 1 base and V 4 bases, and 6 bases lay outside the gene matches. The CDR3, as DNA: TGTGCCTGGACCCCGGGACAGCAGAACACTGAAGCTTTCTTT. Translation gives CAWTPGQQNTEAFF. Supplemented by reference TRBV30 and TRBJ1-1, the full variable domain reads SQTIHQWPATLVQPVGSPLSLECTVEGTSNPNLYWYRQAAGRGLQLLFYSVGIGQISSEVPQNLSASRPQDRQFILSSKKLLLSDSGFYLCAWTPGQQNTEAFFGQGTRLTVV.

This chain links TRBV6-2 or TRBV6-3 with TRBJ1-5; no clear D gene. The V end lost 2 bases, the J end lost 0 bases, and 8 bases lay between the germline ends. The CDR3 extends over 15 amino acids. Germline V lookup: CDR1 MNHEY, CDR2 SVGEGT. The DNA for the CDR3 is TGTGCCAGCAGTTACGATATCTATAGCAATCAGCCCCAGCATTTT. Amino acid sequence: CASSYDIYSNQPQHF.

The rearrangement links TRBV19 to TRBJ2-1; 13 bases match TRBD2. Unmatched junction bases numbered 8, after V lost 7 bases and J lost 2 bases. This CDR3 region has 17 residues. The germline CDR1 and CDR2 sequences are LNHDA and SQIVND (reference sequence). CDR3 DNA: TGTGCCAGTACCCCCGGACTAGCGGGAGACGCCTACAATGAGCAGTTCTTC. Translated: CASTPGLAGDAYNEQFF.

This chain connects TRBV27 to TRBJ2-1; D gene uncertain. With 6 bases removed from V and 2 bases from J, the gap between germline ends came to 5 bases. The CDR3 consists of 12 residues. The germline CDR1 and CDR2 sequences are MNHEY and SMNVEV (reference sequence). The CDR3 sequence: CASRPTYNEQFF. CDR3 coding DNA: TGTGCCAGCAGACCTACCTACAATGAGCAGTTCTTC.

This chain links TRBV7-8 with TRBJ2-1, with D tentatively TRBD2 (6 bases). The CDR3 length is 14 residues. CDR1 and CDR2 from the germline V gene are SGHVS and FQNEAQ. Between the trimmed V and J ends, which lost 4 bases and 9 bases, there was a span of 16 bases. The DNA for the CDR3 is TGTGCCAGCAGCTCTCACTCGGGACTTCCTGAGCAGTTCTTC. This codes for CASSSHSGLPEQFF.

V usage is TRBV6-5 and J usage is TRBJ1-4, with TRBD1 matching over 7 bases. Trimming took 0 bases from V and 8 from J; bases not matched to a gene: 18. Germline V lookup: CDR1 MNHEY, CDR2 SVGAGI. This CDR3 spans 19 amino acids. The CDR3, as DNA: TGTGCCAGCAGTTACTCCACCGGGACAGATTTTCTCATGTGGGAAAAACTGTTTTTT. It is translated as CASSYSTGTDFLMWEKLFF.

The rearrangement links TRBV29-1 to TRBJ2-7; no clear D. Trimming cost V 6 bases and J 2 bases, with 20 bases left between them. This CDR3 contains 15 residues. Per germline, CDR1 SQVTM and CDR2 ANQGSEA. The chain's CDR3 is CSVCGLEDGTYEQYF. The CDR3 DNA is TGCAGCGTGTGTGGCCTCGAGGACGGCACCTACGAGCAGTACTTC.

This chain connects TRBV27 to TRBJ2-2; D remains ambiguous. The CDR3 runs 18 residues. Trimming pared 2 bases from V and 0 bases from J, leaving 16 bases between. Looked up from germline, CDR1 is MNHEY and CDR2 is SMNVEV (reference sequence). This CDR3 reads CASSLRIVWEANTGELFF. The CDR3 nucleotides read TGTGCCAGCAGTTTAAGGATTGTATGGGAAGCGAACACCGGGGAGCTGTTTTTT.

V gene TRBV7-2 combines with J gene TRBJ2-5; either TRBD1 or TRBD2 may fit D (5 bases each). Germline loops: CDR1 SGHTA, CDR2 FQGNSA. This CDR3 has 14 residues. The V and J ends lost 3 bases and 5 bases respectively, with 13 bases between them. CDR3 sequence (DNA): TGTGCCAGCAGCTTGCCCCGAGGGGTTGAGACCCAGTACTTC. Protein sequence: CASSLPRGVETQYF.

The gene calls are TRBV6-5 and TRBJ2-2; TRBD1 agrees at 7 bases. Germline assignment: CDR1 MNHEY and CDR2 SVGAGI. The CDR3 sequence is 17 residues long. V shed 4 bases, J shed 3 bases, and the junction held 11 bases outside the gene matches. DNA of the CDR3: TGTGCCAGCAGTTCCTCACCGGGGCAGGGGGACACCGGGGAGCTGTTTTTT. This sequence encodes CASSSSPGQGDTGELFF.

The gene calls are TRBV9 and TRBJ2-7, with D perhaps assigned TRBD1 or TRBD2 (5 bases each). The CDR3 has 14 residues. Per the germline V gene, CDR1 is SGDLS and CDR2 is YYNGEE. Trimming left V 4 bases short and J 0 bases short, with 11 bases between. DNA for the CDR3: TGTGCCAGCAGCACAGGACTGAGCTCCTACGAGCAGTACTTC. Its protein is CASSTGLSSYEQYF.

The chain uses TRBV7-9 and TRBJ2-1; TRBD2 might be the D (6 bases). This CDR3 is built from 12 residues. Germline CDR1 SEHNR, CDR2 FQNEAQ (reference sequence). V gave up 5 bases and J gave up 9 bases, with 11 bases separating them. In DNA form, the CDR3 reads TGTGCCAGCAGCCCGGGGGAAAGTGAGCAGTTCTTC. This codes for CASSPGESEQFF.

The chain is built from TRBV4-2 and TRBJ1-5, with D hard to call. V lost 1 base, J lost 0 bases, and 10 bases lay in between. Germline V gene data show CDR1 as LGHNA and CDR2 as YNFKEQ. The CDR3 has 16 amino acids. DNA for the CDR3: TGTGCCAGCAGCCAAGCGTTGACGGTTAGCAATCAGCCCCAGCATTTT. Its protein product is CASSQALTVSNQPQHF.

This clonotype was seen a single time. The V call is TRBV7-9, the J call TRBJ2-1; 11 nucleotides agree with TRBD2. From germline, CDR1 is SEHNR and CDR2 FQNEAQ (reference sequence). V trimming: 5 bases; J trimming: 7 bases; junction bases outside the gene matches: 16. CDR3 length equals 18 residues. For the CDR3, the DNA is TGTGCCAGCAGCCTTGGAGGGACTAGCGGTGTCCCGGGTAATGAGCAGTTCTTC. This encodes CASSLGGTSGVPGNEQFF. The variable domain in full, completed from reference TRBV7-9 and TRBJ2-1, reads DTGVSQNPRHKITKRGQNVTFRCDPISEHNRLYWYRQTLGQGPEFLTYFQNEAQLEKSRLLSDRFSAERPKGSFSTLEIQRTEQGDSAMYLCASSLGGTSGVPGNEQFFGPGTRLTVL.

The rearrangement links TRBV5-8 to TRBJ1-2; D may be TRBD1 (6 bases). Trimming stripped 3 bases from V and 0 bases from J, with 21 bases between. The CDR3 covers 18 residues. Germline V gives CDR1 SGHTS, CDR2 YDEGEE. The CDR3 loop reads CASSSSPYREGTNYGYTF. The CDR3 DNA sequence: TGTGCCAGCAGCTCGTCCCCGTACAGGGAGGGGACTAACTATGGCTACACCTTC.

The chain uses TRBV4-3 and TRBJ2-2; D not certain. The CDR3 runs to 15 residues. The germline V gene has CDR1 LGHNA and CDR2 YSLEER. V lost 7 bases and J 0 bases, leaving 12 bases between the germline ends. The CDR3 is CASTEDLSNTGELFF. In DNA form, the CDR3 reads TGCGCCAGCACCGAGGACCTCTCGAACACCGGGGAGCTGTTTTTT.

V and J are TRBV6-1 and TRBJ2-2, with 8 bases that match TRBD1. The CDR3 is made up of 17 amino acids. Germline CDR1 and CDR2: MNHNS and SASEGT. As DNA, the CDR3 is TGTATCAGCAGACGACAGGGGACGGCGGGGAACACCGGGGAGCTGTTTTTT. Translating gives CISRRQGTAGNTGELFF.

The chain links TRBV30 to TRBJ2-7, with 9 bases identical to TRBD2. The CDR3 covers 14 residues. V gave up 0 bases and J gave up 4 bases; unmatched junction bases: 4. Germline assignment: CDR1 GTSNPN and CDR2 SVGIG (reference sequence). The CDR3 bases are TGTGCCTGGAGTGTTGCGGGAGGGGATTACGAGCAGTACTTC. Translated, it gives CAWSVAGGDYEQYF.

This chain joins TRBV28 and TRBJ1-5; 7 bases are shared with TRBD1. Trimming removed 3 bases from V and 6 bases from J; junction bases left unmatched: 5. The CDR3 length is 14 residues. CDR1 and CDR2 from the germline V gene are MDHEN and SYDVKM. The CDR3, as DNA: TGTGCCAGCAGTTTTTGGCCAGGGGGTCAGCCCCAGCATTTT. Encoded protein: CASSFWPGGQPQHF.

The rearrangement uses TRBV7-2 and TRBJ1-1; a possible D gene is TRBD1 (5 bases). V gave up 5 bases and J gave up 3 bases, with 22 bases separating them. Looked up from germline, CDR1 is SGHTA and CDR2 is FQGNSA. The CDR3 runs to 17 residues. The CDR3 DNA is TGTGCCAGCAGCCGGCGGTGGGGGGAGTTCCGTGACACTGAAGCTTTCTTT. Its translation: CASSRRWGEFRDTEAFF. Together with reference TRBV7-2 and TRBJ1-1, the CDR3 gives the full variable domain: GAGVSQSPSNKVTEKGKDVELRCDPISGHTALYWYRQSLGQGLEFLIYFQGNSAPDKSGLPSDRFSAERTGGSVSTLTIQRTQQEDSAVYLCASSRRWGEFRDTEAFFGQGTRLTVV.

The chain is built from TRBV12-3 or TRBV12-4 and TRBJ2-1; weak D call: TRBD2 (6 bases). The CDR3 has 11 residues. The V gene lost 8 bases and the J gene lost 13 bases, with 15 bases spanning the gap. The CDR3 region has the DNA TGTGCCAGCCGGGGACTCCTATCTCAGTTCTTC. This encodes CASRGLLSQFF.

The V gene is TRBV6-2 or TRBV6-3, the J gene TRBJ2-3; D is uncertain. Trimming removed 5 bases from V and 5 bases from J, with 20 bases in between. The germline gives CDR1 MNHEY, CDR2 SVGEGT. The CDR3 is 16 residues long. CDR3 DNA sequence: TGTGCCAGCAGTGTATCCCATCGCCGGGCAGAAGATACGCAGTATTTT. Amino acid sequence: CASSVSHRRAEDTQYF.

The chain uses TRBV3-1 and TRBJ2-7; the match to TRBD2 covers 10 bases. Trimming at V came to 4 bases and at J to 1 base, leaving 7 bases not matched to a gene. There are 16 residues in the CDR3. In germline, CDR1 is LGHDT, CDR2 YNNKEL (reference sequence). The DNA of the CDR3 is TGTGCCAGCAGCCCTTCGACTAGCGGGCCGTCCTACGAGCAGTACTTC. This encodes CASSPSTSGPSYEQYF.

This rearrangement joins TRBV4-2 to TRBJ2-1; 12 bases are a match to TRBD2. Trimming cost V 8 bases and J 10 bases; bases outside gene matches: 12. This CDR3 is built from 15 residues. CDR1 and CDR2 from the germline V gene are LGHNA and YNFKEQ. The CDR3 is CASLAGGERGWEQFF. CDR3 bases: TGTGCCAGCCTAGCGGGAGGGGAGCGGGGCTGGGAGCAGTTCTTC.

The genes are TRBV12-3 or TRBV12-4 and TRBJ1-2, with a possible D match to TRBD1 (6 bases). Trimming took 5 bases from V and 3 from J, leaving 10 bases between them. The CDR3 has 13 amino acids. The CDR3 sequence is CASSPGQYYGYTF. In DNA form, the CDR3 reads TGTGCCAGCAGTCCCGGACAGTACTATGGCTACACCTTC.

V gene TRBV24-1 combines with J gene TRBJ2-7; TRBD1 or TRBD2 may be the D gene (5 bases each). The V and J ends lost 2 bases and 1 base respectively, with 11 bases between them. The CDR3 length is 15 residues. Germline V gives CDR1 KGHDR, CDR2 SFDVKD. The CDR3: CATSDSGSPSYEQYF. The CDR3 DNA follows: TGTGCCACCAGTGATTCAGGGAGTCCTTCCTACGAGCAGTACTTC.

The chain carries TRBV28 and TRBJ2-7; D perhaps matches TRBD2 (5 bases). CDR1 and CDR2 from the germline V gene are MDHEN and SYDVKM. CDR3 size: 13 residues. Between the trimmed V and J ends, which lost 5 bases and 6 bases, there was a span of 14 bases. As DNA, the CDR3 is TGTGCCAGCAGTCGCCACCTCGAGGGCGAGCAGTACTTC. Translation gives CASSRHLEGEQYF.

The chain combines TRBV19 with TRBJ2-2, with 11 bases lining up with TRBD2. The trim removed 5 bases at V and 1 base at J, leaving 9 bases unmatched. This CDR3 has 18 residues. The V gene's germline CDR1 is LNHDA and CDR2 SQIVND (reference sequence). In nucleotides, the CDR3 is TGTGCCAGTAGTGCCCCACTAGCGGGAGATTTGAACACCGGGGAGCTGTTTTTT. It is translated as CASSAPLAGDLNTGELFF.